The next 3 T cell receptor beta chains were all read from a single sample in a study of T cells in Graves' hyperthyroidism and ophthalmopathy. Amplified TCR beta CDR3 regions came from RNA transcripts. The primer set for the first-round RT-PCR of the TCR CDR3 was HTBI. TCRdb recomputed calls from the multiplex PCR reads with MiXCR, one row per CDR3 protein. The table shows about 500,000 distinct CDR3 sequences, with 15% to 20% occurring only once. The sequenced material came from blood. Every receptor here comes from a woman in her thirties with Graves' ophthalmopathy.

V and J are TRBV15 and TRBJ2-5; no clear D gene. Trimming took off 0 bases at V and 2 bases at J, with 10 bases between the two ends. CDR1 is LNHNV and CDR2 is YYDKDF in the germline V gene (reference sequence). The CDR3 runs 15 residues. DNA for the CDR3: TGTGCCACCAGCAGAGATCGGAGCCGACAAGAGACCCAGTACTTC. Protein product: CATSRDRSRQETQYF.

A word on this clonotype: A read error may explain this, as a much larger clone is one base away. This chain uses TRBV20-1 with TRBJ2-3; possible D gene TRBD2, 6 bases. Looked up from germline, CDR1 is DFQATT and CDR2 is SNEGSKA (reference sequence). This CDR3 is 15 amino acids long. V lost 6 bases, J lost 8 bases, and 24 bases lay in between. This CDR3 is CSASFHVLRGGTQYF. Here the CDR3 DNA reads TGCAGTGCATCCTTCCATGTGTTGAGGGGAGGTACGCAGTATTTT.

This clonotype has more than one count but fewer than ten. V gene TRBV27 combines with J gene TRBJ2-7, with TRBD2 identical over 11 bases. Losses at the gene ends were 3 bases for V and 2 bases for J; bases not matched to a gene: 3. The CDR3 length is 15 residues. CDR1 and CDR2 from the germline V gene are MNHEY and SMNVEV (reference sequence). CDR3: CASSFKGLAAYEQYF. The CDR3 DNA follows: TGTGCCAGCAGTTTTAAGGGACTAGCGGCCTACGAGCAGTACTTC.